The 18 T cell receptor beta chains in this list originate from one sample, sequenced in a study of blood T cell repertoires in COVID-19. Data came from immunoSEQ multiplex PCR; TCRdb stores just in-frame clones and leaves some out. The table has roughly 200,000 clones, approximately 86% seen once. The specimen sequenced was PBMCs or T cells enriched from blood (not recorded which). These receptors all come from a woman in her twenties or thirties who had been exposed to COVID-19.

This clone showed up just once. This chain joins TRBV18 and TRBJ1-6, with D uncertain. Deletions cut 3 bases from V and 8 bases from J, with 8 bases between. The CDR3 runs to 13 residues. Per germline, CDR1 KGHSH and CDR2 LQKENI. CDR3 sequence reads: CASSPGFDSPLHF. CDR3 nucleotides: TGTGCCAGCTCACCCGGGTTCGATTCACCCCTCCACTTT.

The rearrangement links TRBV19 to TRBJ1-4; D ambiguous. From germline, CDR1 is LNHDA and CDR2 SQIVND (reference sequence). This CDR3 contains 13 residues. V was clipped by 6 bases and J by 7 bases, with 12 bases between them. CDR3 sequence: CASRSLAGEKLFF. CDR3 nucleotides: TGTGCCAGTAGGTCCCTAGCTGGTGAAAAACTGTTTTTT.

This clone was observed a single time. The chain carries TRBV19 and TRBJ1-2, with D tentatively TRBD1 (6 bases). Germline CDR1 reads LNHDA; CDR2 reads SQIVND (reference sequence). The CDR3 runs 14 residues. V was cut by 3 bases and J by 2 bases, with 10 bases left in between. CDR3 sequence reads: CASSMIGQNYGYTF. The DNA of the CDR3 is TGTGCCAGTAGTATGATAGGACAGAACTATGGCTACACCTTC.

The genes are TRBV6-5 and TRBJ2-3, with D uncertain. Trimming cost V 0 bases and J 3 bases, with 7 bases left between them. CDR3 length: 14 amino acids. The germline V gene has CDR1 MNHEY and CDR2 SVGAGI. For the CDR3, the DNA is TGTGCCAGCAGTTACTCGTTCTCTACAGATACGCAGTATTTT. Encoded protein: CASSYSFSTDTQYF.

This sequence joins TRBV3-1 (or the pseudogene TRBV3-2) and TRBJ1-4, with 9 bases lining up with TRBD1. V was clipped by 5 bases and J by 15 bases; unmatched bases: 10. This CDR3 is built from 13 residues. The V gene's germline CDR1 is LGHDT and CDR2 YNNKEL (reference sequence). CDR3 sequence reads: CASSFRTGGELFF. CDR3 nucleotides: TGTGCCAGCAGCTTCCGAACAGGGGGCGAATTGTTTTTT.

The chain is built from TRBV7-8 and TRBJ2-7; D not certain. Germline V gives CDR1 SGHVS, CDR2 FQNEAQ. This CDR3 is built from 14 residues. CDR3 amino acids: CAASPGGKSYEQYF. The CDR3 nucleotides read TGTGCAGCATCACCCGGCGGAAAATCTTACGAGCAGTACTTC.

This clone was counted once. This rearrangement joins TRBV4-1 to TRBJ2-3, with D maybe TRBD2 (6 bases). V gave up 0 bases and J gave up 3 bases, with 16 bases separating them. CDR3 length: 17 amino acids. Per germline, CDR1 MGHRA and CDR2 YSYEKL. In nucleotides, the CDR3 is TGCGCCAGCAGCCAAGATCGAGGAGGGGCCGGGACAGATACGCAGTATTTT. Translating it yields CASSQDRGGAGTDTQYF.

In DNA, the CDR3 is TGTGCCAGCAGCTTGCCCAACTTGGATTCACCCCTCCACTTT. Protein: CASSLPNLDSPLHF. The chain carries TRBV5-5 and TRBJ1-6; D is ambiguous. This CDR3 region has 14 residues. Trimming took 1 base from V and 8 from J, leaving 10 bases between them. Per the germline V gene, CDR1 is SGHKS and CDR2 is YYEKEE (reference sequence).

The chain has TRBV12-5 and TRBJ2-7; a weak D match, TRBD1 (6 bases). The length of the CDR3 is 17 residues. Germline V gene data show CDR1 as LGHNT and CDR2 as FRNRAP. Trimming shortened V by 0 bases and J by 3 bases, and 18 bases separated the two germline ends. CDR3 region: CASGLVRRLQGSYEQYF. The CDR3 DNA follows: TGTGCTAGTGGTTTGGTTCGACGGTTACAGGGTAGCTACGAGCAGTACTTC.

CDR3 region: CASSPVAGDYNEQFF. CDR3 sequence (DNA): TGTGCCAGCAGCCCCGTTGCGGGGGACTACAATGAGCAGTTCTTC. V is TRBV7-9 and J is TRBJ2-1; TRBD2 matches at 7 bases. Trimming cost V 5 bases and J 3 bases; bases outside gene matches: 7. This CDR3 contains 15 residues. Per germline, CDR1 SEHNR and CDR2 FQNEAQ (reference sequence).

V and J are TRBV20-1 and TRBJ2-3; the match to TRBD2 covers 11 bases. Germline loops: CDR1 DFQATT, CDR2 SNEGSKA (reference sequence). The CDR3 extends over 16 amino acids. The junction had 10 bases not matched to a gene; V was cut back by 3 bases and J by 5 bases. The DNA for the CDR3 is TGCAGTGCTAGTATGGTAGCGGGGGGGGATAAAGATACGCAGTATTTT. The encoded protein is CSASMVAGGDKDTQYF.

This rearrangement joins TRBV13 to TRBJ1-1, with D perhaps matching TRBD1 (6 bases). V lost 3 bases to trimming and J lost 4 bases, with 6 bases between them. This CDR3 is 12 amino acids long. CDR1 and CDR2 from the germline V gene are PRHDT and FYEKMQ (reference sequence). CDR3 nucleotide sequence: TGTGCCAGCAGCTTCAGGGGCACTGAAGCTTTCTTT. It yields the protein CASSFRGTEAFF.

The chain links TRBV2 to TRBJ1-1; possibly TRBD1 for D (6 bases). In germline, CDR1 is SNHLY, CDR2 FYNNEI. The V end lost 4 bases, the J end lost 5 bases, and 14 bases lay between the germline ends. CDR3 length equals 14 residues. CDR3 nucleotide sequence: TGTGCCAGCAGTGGAGGGGGGGTTAGGACTGAAGCTTTCTTT. As protein: CASSGGGVRTEAFF.

The chain joins TRBV7-8 to TRBJ2-1; weak D call: TRBD2 (5 bases). This CDR3 has 13 residues. Germline CDR1 SGHVS, CDR2 FQNEAQ. V was shortened by 1 base and J by 11 bases, with 12 bases between the two germline ends. This chain's CDR3 is CASSLGRLAQQFF. CDR3 coding DNA: TGTGCCAGCAGCTTAGGTCGGCTAGCACAGCAGTTCTTC.

This chain connects TRBV11-3 to TRBJ1-1; D possibly corresponds to TRBD1 (6 bases). CDR1 and CDR2 from the germline V gene are SGHNT and YENEEA. The CDR3 contains 14 residues. Trimming took 1 base from V and 1 from J, leaving 7 bases between them. In nucleotides, the CDR3 is TGTGCCAGCAGCTTAGGCAGGGGGAACACTGAAGCTTTCTTT. Protein: CASSLGRGNTEAFF.

The CDR3 loop is CASSWEEGAGYTF. Written as DNA, the CDR3 is TGTGCCAGCAGTTGGGAGGAGGGGGCTGGCTACACCTTC. The V and J genes are TRBV12-3 or TRBV12-4 and TRBJ1-2, with 7 nucleotides matching TRBD1. V lost 4 bases to trimming and J lost 7 bases; unmatched junction nucleotides: 6. The length of the CDR3 is 13 residues.

V gene TRBV5-4 combines with J gene TRBJ2-1, with D possibly matching TRBD2 (7 bases). The CDR3 runs to 13 residues. Trimming took 4 bases from V and 9 from J, leaving 14 bases between them. Germline CDR1 SGHNT, CDR2 YYREEE (reference sequence). CDR3 sequence reads: CASSLGGEVEQFF. The DNA for the CDR3 is TGTGCCAGCAGCCTAGGGGGGGAAGTTGAGCAGTTCTTC.

This clone has only one observation. The V gene is TRBV10-3, the J gene TRBJ2-3; no firm D call. The germline V and J ends were trimmed by 4 bases and 2 bases, with 7 bases remaining between them. Looked up from germline, CDR1 is ENHRY and CDR2 is SYGVKD. The CDR3 totals 13 residues. The chain's CDR3 is CAISGSFTDTQYF. CDR3 coding DNA: TGTGCCATCAGTGGCAGTTTCACAGATACGCAGTATTTT.